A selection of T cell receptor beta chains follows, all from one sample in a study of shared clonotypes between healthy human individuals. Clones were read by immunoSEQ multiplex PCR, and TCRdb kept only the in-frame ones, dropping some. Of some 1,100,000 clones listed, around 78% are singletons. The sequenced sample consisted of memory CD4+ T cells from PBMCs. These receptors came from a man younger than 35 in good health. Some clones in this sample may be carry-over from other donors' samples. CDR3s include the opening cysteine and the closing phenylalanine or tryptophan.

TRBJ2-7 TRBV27 CASRGQGLAGGQAVYEQYF
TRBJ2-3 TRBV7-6 CASSSGTSGSDTQYF
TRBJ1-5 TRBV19 CASSGVGGPNQPQHF
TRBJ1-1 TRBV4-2 CASSQDYRGLMAFF
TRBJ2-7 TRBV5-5 CASSSGSGMRLEQNF
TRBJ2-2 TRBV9 CASNRFPANTGELFF
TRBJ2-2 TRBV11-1 CASSKSGIPGELFF
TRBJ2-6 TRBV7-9 CASSLVGGSGANVLTF
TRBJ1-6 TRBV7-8 CASRDSLNSPLHF
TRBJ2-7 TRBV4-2 CASSTSIGESYEQYF
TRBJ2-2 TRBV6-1 CASSARGGLNTGELFF
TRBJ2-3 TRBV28 CASSSLTGGTDTQYF
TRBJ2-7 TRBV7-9 CASEPGTQLPYEQYF